This TCR beta chain came from a study of OX40 agonist ivuxolimab in advanced cancers. Study-level background: Dose-escalation subjects each had hepatocellular carcinoma, melanoma, renal cell or head and neck cancer.

Some clones are missing from TCRdb's copy, which holds only in-frame ones; the method was immunoSEQ multiplex PCR. The sample records tens of thousands of clones, roughly 84% being singletons. CDR3 length: 12 amino acids. Looked up from germline, CDR1 is MDHEN and CDR2 is SYDVKM. With regard to this clone: An end of the junction does not agree with germline; a read error may underlie this.

The clonotype originates from an adult with an advanced solid tumor such as melanoma, head and neck, liver or kidney cancer. The input for sequencing was CD4+ or CD8+ T cells sorted from blood, taken in a trial of the OX40 agonist ivuxolimab. The V and J genes are TRBV28 and TRBJ2-1, with 7 bases lining up with TRBD2. The CDR3 sequence: CASVVHGRIVIF. The CDR3 nucleotides read TGTGCCAGCGTCGTCCACGGGAGGATTGTAATCTTC.